Sequencing of this TCR beta chain was carried out in a study of cytotoxic CD8 clonotypes in ibrutinib-treated CLL. V trimming: 0 bases; J trimming: 1 base; junction bases outside the gene matches: 4. The germline gives CDR1 SGDLS, CDR2 YYNGEE. This CDR3 comprises 17 residues. The protocol was immunoSEQ multiplex PCR, while the TCRdb copy is restricted to in-frame clones and leaves out a portion. The sample has tens of thousands of clones, more than 60% seen once. General study results and limits: Clonality climbed at ibrutinib response, then dropped toward baseline at progression. Clonality was higher at baseline than in age-matched healthy donors and tracked circulating CD8+ T-cell counts. Different sampling times were used for sustained-remission and progressing patients.

A note on this clone: Its antigen is as yet unknown.

This sequence originates from a human donor with chronic lymphocytic leukemia. The sequencing here drew on PBMCs, taken after 24 months of ibrutinib treatment. The rearrangement joins TRBV9 to TRBJ2-5, with 12 bases that match TRBD2. The CDR3 DNA reads as TGTGCCAGCAGCGTAGCACTAGCGGGGGGCTCCCAAGAGACCCAGTACTTC. Its protein product is CASSVALAGGSQETQYF.